The following is a T cell receptor beta chain sequence with its context. The sample is drawn from a study of blood T cell repertoires in COVID-19. For the study at large: Acute and convalescent COVID-19 specimens originated in the United States, Italy and Spain. PBMCs, B-cell-depleted T cells, or T cells provided the cDNA or gDNA that made up the material.

After removal of 1 base from V and 5 bases from J, the junction contained 7 bases not matched to a gene. Germline assignment: CDR1 SGHVS and CDR2 FQNEAQ. The CDR3 sequence is 16 residues long. Original processing notes: Reference gene primer amplification gave estimated nucleated cell counts. The data were produced by immunoSEQ multiplex PCR, yet TCRdb's version contains in-frame clones alone and is incomplete. V and J calls and clone size are given by that table; D and trimming were obtained from the DNA. The sample comprises about 100,000 clones, approximately 90% of which are singletons, and about 1.9% rests with the top ten.

Input material: peripheral blood. This sequence joins TRBV7-8 and TRBJ2-1; 8 bases line up with TRBD2. The TCR was taken from a man aged 45-65 years with active COVID-19. CDR3 loop: CASSLVGGRRNNEQFF. The CDR3 DNA follows: TGTGCCAGCAGCTTAGTGGGCGGGAGGCGTAACAATGAGCAGTTCTTC.